Reported below is one T cell receptor beta chain. The antigen is not known. V shed 4 bases and J 9 bases; nucleotides not matched to a gene: 12. Germline CDR1 MRHNA, CDR2 SNTAGT. The CDR3 runs to 16 residues. The data stem from a study of vaccination effects on CD4 cells after COVID-19. Sequencing was performed with immunoSEQ multiplex PCR; in TCRdb, only in-frame clones are kept and a portion is missing. The repertoire holds 70,000 or so clones, with approximately 73% as singletons. The culture ran for about 10 days, and then CD4+ T cells were isolated. Vaccine administered to participants consisted of two doses of either BNT162b2 or mRNA-1273.

The clonotype was recovered from a human donor who received a COVID-19 vaccine. The specimen was CD4+ T cells from PBMCs cultured without peptide, collected after COVID-19 vaccination. The V and J genes are TRBV6-4 and TRBJ2-3; 11 bases match TRBD2. CDR3 protein: CASSATGGTSGATQYF. The DNA for the CDR3 is TGTGCCAGCAGTGCCACGGGGGGGACTAGCGGTGCAACGCAGTATTTT.